The entry below describes one T cell receptor beta chain. This record comes from a study of OX40 agonist ivuxolimab in advanced cancers. Background on the study: Treatment of patients was with ivuxolimab, an agonistic anti-OX40 (CD134) antibody. Each dose-escalation patient presented with hepatocellular carcinoma, melanoma, renal cell or head and neck cancer.

The table came from immunoSEQ multiplex PCR; TCRdb's copy has only in-frame clones and leaves some out. The sample carries about 80,000 clones, about 80% recorded once. This CDR3 comprises 14 residues. V was pared by 2 bases and J by 3 bases, with 9 bases between. Germline assignment: CDR1 MGHRA and CDR2 YSYEKL. The genes are TRBV4-1 and TRBJ2-3; the D gene could be TRBD1 or TRBD2 (5 bases each). The clonotype was recovered from an adult with an advanced solid tumor such as melanoma, head and neck, liver or kidney cancer. The specimen was CD4+ or CD8+ T cells sorted from blood, collected in a trial of the OX40 agonist ivuxolimab. The CDR3, as DNA: TGCGCCAGCAGCCAAAATGGGGGTACAGATACGCAGTATTTT. This encodes CASSQNGGTDTQYF.